A selection of T cell receptor beta chains follows, all from one sample in a study of metastatic and nonmetastatic thyroid tumors. TCRdb recomputed clones from the PCR reads via MiXCR. The sample lists more than 35,000 clones, 15% to 20% occurring once. Sequenced input: blood. These receptors came from a male donor with papillary thyroid cancer or a benign thyroid nodule (not recorded which). Some clones in this sample may be carry-over from other donors' samples. CDR3s include the opening cysteine and the closing phenylalanine or tryptophan. D genes are given only for firm matches. Not all rows give a size; the values are once, few, many and, for expanded clones, a class.

D gene	clone size	V gene	J gene	CDR3 protein	CDR3 DNA
-	many	TRBV27	TRBJ1-5	CASGSQGSQPQHF	TGTGCCAGCGGTTCCCAGGGGAGTCAGCCCCAGCATTTT
-	-	TRBV7-6	TRBJ2-2	CASSFNREGIGELFF	TGTGCCAGCAGCTTTAACAGGGAGGGGATCGGGGAGCTGTTTTTT
TRBD1	many	TRBV27	TRBJ1-5	CASSLTGGAGQPQHF	TGTGCCAGCAGTTTAACAGGGGGCGCGGGTCAGCCCCAGCATTTT
-	-	TRBV6-5	TRBJ2-1	CASSYSLEQFF	TGTGCCAGCAGTTACTCTTTGGAGCAGTTCTTC
TRBD1	many	TRBV19	TRBJ1-2	CASSRFKQGSYGYTF	TGTGCCAGTAGTAGATTCAAACAGGGGTCCTATGGCTACACCTTC
TRBD2	many	TRBV6-1	TRBJ2-1	CASSRLAGGDEQFF	TGTGCCAGCAGCCGACTAGCGGGAGGGGATGAGCAGTTCTTC
-	many	TRBV5-8	TRBJ2-5	CASSSGDVETQYF	TGTGCCAGCAGCTCAGGGGATGTAGAGACCCAGTACTTC
-	many	TRBV3-1	TRBJ2-3	CASSQWDITRPDTQYF	TGTGCCAGCAGCCAATGGGACATAACACGACCAGATACGCAGTATTTT
-	few	TRBV12-3/TRBV12-4	TRBJ2-2	CASSSTDTRFMGELFF	TGTGCCAGCAGTTCGACGGACACTCGATTCATGGGGGAGCTGTTTTTT
TRBD1	few	TRBV6-1	TRBJ2-5	CVSSEVVGTAQETQYF	TGTGTCAGCAGTGAAGTTGTAGGGACAGCCCAAGAGACTCAGTACTTC
-	many	TRBV27	TRBJ2-3	CASRRVGGAGDTQYF	TGTGCCAGCAGACGGGTAGGGGGGGCAGGAGATACGCAGTATTTT
-	-	TRBV5-1	TRBJ2-2	CASSLATWGFTGELFF	TGCGCCAGCAGCTTGGCTACGTGGGGCTTCACCGGGGAGCTGTTTTTT
-	many	TRBV5-1	TRBJ2-3	CASRDSTSTDTQYF	TGCGCCAGCAGGGACAGTACTAGCACAGATACGCAGTATTTT
-	many	TRBV20-1	TRBJ1-2	CSARRGAGYGYTF	TGCAGTGCTAGAAGGGGCGCGGGGTATGGCTACACCTTC
-	few	TRBV6-2/TRBV6-3	TRBJ2-1	CASSYMCGVAFNEQFF	TGTGCCAGCAGTTACATGTGCGGGGTGGCCTTCAATGAGCAGTTCTTC
TRBD1	few	TRBV27	TRBJ1-6	CASGDGTGVSPLHF	TGTGCCAGCGGGGACGGGACAGGGGTTTCACCCCTCCACTTT
-	-	TRBV11-1	TRBJ2-6	CASSLIPSGANVLTF	TGTGCCAGCAGCTTAATTCCTTCTGGGGCCAACGTCCTGACTTTC
-	many	TRBV19	TRBJ2-1	CASSMSSNSYNEQFF	TGTGCCAGTAGTATGAGCTCTAACTCCTACAATGAGCAGTTCTTC
-	-	TRBV5-1	TRBJ1-1	CASTTSPLDPEAFF	TGCGCCAGCACGACCTCCCCGCTTGACCCCGAAGCTTTCTTT
-	few	TRBV27	TRBJ1-1	CASSQFQGNTEAFF	TGTGCCAGCAGTCAGTTCCAGGGGAACACTGAAGCTTTCTTT
TRBD1	many	TRBV6-1	TRBJ1-1	CASISQGASEAFF	TGTGCCAGCATAAGTCAGGGGGCCTCTGAAGCTTTCTTT
-	many	TRBV2	TRBJ1-1	CASTDFGGPTTEAFF	TGTGCCAGCACCGACTTCGGGGGCCCGACCACTGAAGCTTTCTTT
-	many	TRBV25-1	TRBJ2-2	CASSELAGELFF	TGTGCCAGCAGTGAATTGGCCGGGGAGCTGTTTTTT
TRBD2	many	TRBV20-1	TRBJ2-7	CSARTSGRGTYEQYF	TGCAGTGCTAGGACTAGCGGGAGGGGGACGTACGAGCAGTACTTC
TRBD1	few	TRBV6-1	TRBJ2-2	CAISPGSEGQVTGELFF	TGTGCCATCAGCCCTGGTTCGGAGGGACAGGTCACCGGGGAGCTGTTTTTT
TRBD1	many	TRBV4-1	TRBJ2-3	CASMDRGNTDTQYF	TGCGCCAGCATGGACAGGGGGAACACAGATACGCAGTATTTT
-	many	TRBV20-1	TRBJ2-5	CSGNWQGQETQYF	TGCAGTGGCAATTGGCAGGGGCAAGAGACCCAGTACTTC
-	many	TRBV6-1	TRBJ2-4	CASPQGRARRIAKNIQYF	TGTGCCAGCCCCCAGGGCAGGGCGCGTAGGATTGCCAAAAACATTCAGTACTTC
-	-	TRBV28	TRBJ1-5	CASSPLPGGQPQHF	TGTGCCAGCAGCCCCCTCCCGGGTGGTCAGCCCCAGCATTTT
-	many	TRBV16	TRBJ1-1	CASSQWEGLGTEAFF	TGTGCCAGCAGCCAATGGGAGGGGTTGGGCACTGAAGCTTTCTTT
TRBD1	-	TRBV7-2	TRBJ1-2	CASSSFGQGARGYTF	TGTGCCAGCAGCTCCTTTGGACAGGGGGCGCGGGGCTACACCTTC
-	-	TRBV30	TRBJ1-5	CALRGRAPNQPQHF	TGTGCCTTGAGGGGCAGGGCTCCTAATCAGCCCCAGCATTTT
TRBD1	-	TRBV5-1	TRBJ1-3	CASQEGAGVGNTLYF	TGCGCCAGCCAGGAGGGGGCAGGAGTCGGAAACACCCTATATTTT
TRBD2	many	TRBV5-4	TRBJ2-3	CASSLGTSGRATDTQYF	TGTGCCAGCAGCCTGGGGACTAGCGGGAGGGCTACAGATACGCAGTATTTT
-	many	TRBV4-1	TRBJ2-4	CASSQVAAAQDYLAKNIQYF	TGCGCCAGCAGCCAAGTGGCGGCAGCTCAAGACTATCTAGCCAAAAACATTCAGTACTTC
TRBD2	many	TRBV9	TRBJ2-7	CASSEGLANEQYF	TGTGCCAGCAGCGAGGGACTAGCCAACGAGCAGTACTTC
-	-	TRBV7-6	TRBJ2-1	CASSSGVNNEKFF	TGTGCCAGCAGCAGTGGGGTTAACAATGAGAAGTTCTTC